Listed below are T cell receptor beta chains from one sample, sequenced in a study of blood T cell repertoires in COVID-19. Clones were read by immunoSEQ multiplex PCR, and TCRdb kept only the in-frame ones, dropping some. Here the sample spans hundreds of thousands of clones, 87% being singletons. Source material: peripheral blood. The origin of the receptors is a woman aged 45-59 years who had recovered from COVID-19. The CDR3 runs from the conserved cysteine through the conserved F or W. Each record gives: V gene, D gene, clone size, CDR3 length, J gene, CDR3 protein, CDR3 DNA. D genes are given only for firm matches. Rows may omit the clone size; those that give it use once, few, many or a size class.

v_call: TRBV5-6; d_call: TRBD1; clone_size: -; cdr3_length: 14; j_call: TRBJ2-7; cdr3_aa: CASSWDRGWDEQYF; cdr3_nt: TGTGCCAGCAGCTGGGACAGGGGTTGGGACGAGCAGTACTTC
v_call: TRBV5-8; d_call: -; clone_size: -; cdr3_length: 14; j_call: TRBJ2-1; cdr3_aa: CASSLETAYNEQFF; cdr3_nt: TGTGCCAGCAGCTTGGAGACAGCCTACAATGAGCAGTTCTTC
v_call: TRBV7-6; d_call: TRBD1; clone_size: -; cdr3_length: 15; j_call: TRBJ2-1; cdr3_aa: CASSLSPGQGREQFF; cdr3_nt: TGTGCCAGCAGCCTCTCCCCTGGACAGGGAAGGGAGCAGTTCTTC
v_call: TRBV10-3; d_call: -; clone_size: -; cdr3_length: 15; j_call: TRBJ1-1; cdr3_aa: CAISSRTGIGAEAFF; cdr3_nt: TGTGCCATCTCCTCAAGAACCGGGATCGGGGCTGAAGCTTTCTTT
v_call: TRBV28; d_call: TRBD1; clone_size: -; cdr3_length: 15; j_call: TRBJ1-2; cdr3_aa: CASSASGTGGYGYTF; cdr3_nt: TGTGCCAGCAGTGCCTCCGGGACAGGGGGGTATGGCTACACCTTC
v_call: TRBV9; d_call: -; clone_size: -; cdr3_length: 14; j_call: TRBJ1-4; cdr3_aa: CASSAGQPNEKLFF; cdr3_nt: TGTGCCAGCAGCGCAGGACAGCCTAATGAAAAACTGTTTTTT
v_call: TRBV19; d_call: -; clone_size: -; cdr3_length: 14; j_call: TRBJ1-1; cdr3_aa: CASSFTPGDTEAFF; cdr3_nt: TGTGCCAGTAGTTTTACCCCCGGGGACACTGAAGCTTTCTTT
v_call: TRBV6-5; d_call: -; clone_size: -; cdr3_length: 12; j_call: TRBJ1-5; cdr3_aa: CASSRGNQPQHF; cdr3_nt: TGTGCCAGCTCTAGGGGAAATCAGCCCCAGCATTTT
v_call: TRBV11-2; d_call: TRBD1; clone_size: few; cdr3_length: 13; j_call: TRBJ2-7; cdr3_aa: CASGPTGAYEQYF; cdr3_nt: TGTGCCAGCGGGCCGACAGGGGCCTACGAGCAGTACTTC
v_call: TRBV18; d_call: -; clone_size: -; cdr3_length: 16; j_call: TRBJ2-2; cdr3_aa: CASSPTGQTNTGELFF; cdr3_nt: TGTGCCAGCTCACCTACCGGACAGACGAACACCGGGGAGCTGTTTTTT
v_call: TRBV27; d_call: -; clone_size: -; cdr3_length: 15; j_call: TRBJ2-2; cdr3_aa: CASSLELPRPGELFF; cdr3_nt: TGTGCCAGCAGTTTGGAGCTGCCGCGGCCCGGGGAGCTGTTTTTT
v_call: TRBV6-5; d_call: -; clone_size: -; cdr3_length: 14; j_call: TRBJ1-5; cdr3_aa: CASSHPGQNQPQHF; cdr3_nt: TGTGCCAGCAGTCACCCAGGACAGAATCAGCCCCAGCATTTT
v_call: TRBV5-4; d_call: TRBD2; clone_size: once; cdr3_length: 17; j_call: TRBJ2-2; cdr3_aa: CASSLALRGVNTGELFF; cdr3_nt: TGTGCCAGCAGCTTGGCTTTGCGGGGGGTGAACACCGGGGAGCTGTTTTTT
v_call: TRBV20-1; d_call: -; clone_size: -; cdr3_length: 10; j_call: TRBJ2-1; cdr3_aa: CSARRNEQFF; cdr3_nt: TGCAGTGCGAGACGCAATGAGCAGTTCTTC
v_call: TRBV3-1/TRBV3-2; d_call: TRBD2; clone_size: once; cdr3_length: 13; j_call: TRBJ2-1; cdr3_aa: CASSPTSVGGQFF; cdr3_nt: TGTGCCAGCAGCCCAACTAGCGTTGGCGGGCAGTTCTTC
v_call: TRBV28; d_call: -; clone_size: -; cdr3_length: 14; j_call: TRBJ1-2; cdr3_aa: CASVEGGLIYGYTF; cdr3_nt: TGTGCCAGCGTTGAGGGAGGTTTAATTTATGGCTACACCTTC
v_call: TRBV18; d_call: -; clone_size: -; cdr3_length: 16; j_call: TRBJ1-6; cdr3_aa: CASSLTNTGTSSPLHF; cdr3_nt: TGTGCCAGCTCACTGACTAACACCGGGACATCATCACCCCTCCACTTT
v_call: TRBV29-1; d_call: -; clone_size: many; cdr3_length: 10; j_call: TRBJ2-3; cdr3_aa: CSGATDTQYF; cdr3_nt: TGCAGCGGGGCCACAGATACGCAGTATTTT
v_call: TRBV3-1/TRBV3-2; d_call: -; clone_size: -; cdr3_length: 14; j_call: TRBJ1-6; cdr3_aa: CASRPDSGISPLHF; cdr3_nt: TGTGCCAGCAGACCCGACAGTGGTATTTCACCCCTCCACTTT
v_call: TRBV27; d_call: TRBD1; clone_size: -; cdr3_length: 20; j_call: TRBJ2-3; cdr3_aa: CASSSPRGGWYDHSTDTQYF; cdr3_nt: TGTGCCAGCAGTTCTCCGCGAGGGGGCTGGTACGATCATAGCACAGATACGCAGTATTTT
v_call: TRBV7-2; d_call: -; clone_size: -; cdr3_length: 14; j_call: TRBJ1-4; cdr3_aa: CASSLRVGGEKLFF; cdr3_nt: TGTGCCAGCAGCTTAAGGGTGGGGGGAGAAAAACTGTTTTTT
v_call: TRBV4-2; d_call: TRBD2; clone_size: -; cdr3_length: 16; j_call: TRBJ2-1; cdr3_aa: CASSQVAGGLNNEQFF; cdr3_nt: TGTGCCAGCAGCCAGGTAGCGGGGGGGCTTAACAATGAGCAGTTCTTC
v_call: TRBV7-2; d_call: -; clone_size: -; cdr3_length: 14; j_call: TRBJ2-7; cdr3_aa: CASSVAGTVSEQYF; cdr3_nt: TGTGCCAGCAGCGTAGCGGGGACAGTTTCCGAGCAGTACTTC
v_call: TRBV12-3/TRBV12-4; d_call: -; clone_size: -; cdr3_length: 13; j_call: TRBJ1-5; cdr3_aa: CASSSRVPQPQHF; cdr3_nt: TGTGCCAGCAGTTCCAGGGTGCCTCAGCCCCAGCATTTT
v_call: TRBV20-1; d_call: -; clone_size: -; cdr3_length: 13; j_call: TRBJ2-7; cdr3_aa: CSASRTVSYEQYF; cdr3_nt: TGCAGTGCTAGTCGAACGGTCTCCTACGAGCAGTACTTC
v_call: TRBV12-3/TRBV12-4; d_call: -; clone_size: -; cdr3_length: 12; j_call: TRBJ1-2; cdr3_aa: CASMRAKDGYTF; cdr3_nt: TGTGCCAGCATGAGGGCGAAGGATGGCTACACCTTC
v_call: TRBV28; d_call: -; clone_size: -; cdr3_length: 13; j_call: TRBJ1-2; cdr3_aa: CASSLGSRRGYTF; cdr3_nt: TGTGCCAGCAGTTTGGGCAGCCGACGGGGCTACACCTTC
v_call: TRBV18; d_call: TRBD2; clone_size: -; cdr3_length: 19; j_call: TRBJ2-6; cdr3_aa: CASSQFRQREDSGANVLTF; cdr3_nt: TGTGCCAGCTCACAGTTTAGGCAGCGGGAGGACTCTGGGGCCAACGTCCTGACTTTC
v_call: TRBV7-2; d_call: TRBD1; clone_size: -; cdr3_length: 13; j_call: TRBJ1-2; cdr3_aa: CASSEQGAGGYTF; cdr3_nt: TGTGCCAGCAGCGAACAGGGGGCGGGCGGCTACACCTTC
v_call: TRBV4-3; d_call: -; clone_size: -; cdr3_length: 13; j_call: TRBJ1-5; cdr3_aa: CASSQDWSQPQHF; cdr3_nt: TGCGCCAGCAGCCAAGATTGGAGTCAGCCCCAGCATTTT
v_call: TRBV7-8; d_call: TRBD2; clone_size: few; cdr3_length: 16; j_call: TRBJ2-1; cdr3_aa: CASSLAPVGRDNEQFF; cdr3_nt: TGTGCCAGCAGCTTAGCCCCGGTCGGGAGGGATAATGAGCAGTTCTTC
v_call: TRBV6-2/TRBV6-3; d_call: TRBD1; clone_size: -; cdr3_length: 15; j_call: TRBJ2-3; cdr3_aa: CASSSTGTAGDTQYF; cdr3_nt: TGTGCCAGCAGTTCCACCGGGACAGCCGGAGATACGCAGTATTTT
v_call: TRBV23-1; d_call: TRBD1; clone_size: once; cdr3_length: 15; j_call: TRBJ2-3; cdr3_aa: CASSQPPTGSDTQYF; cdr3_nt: TGCGCCAGCAGTCAACCCCCGACAGGGTCAGATACGCAGTATTTT
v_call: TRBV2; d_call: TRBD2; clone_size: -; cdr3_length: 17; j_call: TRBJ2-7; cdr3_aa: CASRPREGGSFSYEQYF; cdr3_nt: TGTGCCAGCAGACCCCGGGAGGGCGGGAGTTTCTCCTACGAGCAGTACTTC